A single T cell receptor (beta chain) is shown here with its context. What it binds is not known. The data derive from a study of shared clonotypes between healthy human individuals. Study-level findings and limits: Incompleteness in sorted-subset sequencing, despite large depth, was shown by rarefaction.

Profiled with immunoSEQ multiplex PCR; TCRdb holds only in-frame clones, not every one. The data show 780,000 or so clones, just under 75% seen once. Trimming shortened V by 4 bases and J by 4 bases, and 10 bases separated the two germline ends. The germline CDR1 and CDR2 sequences are MNHNS and SASEGT. The CDR3 spans 14 residues. The sequencing input was memory CD4+ T cells sorted from blood. The subset: CD45RA-negative fraction. The receptor was isolated from a woman in her 30s in good health. The V and J genes are TRBV6-1 and TRBJ2-2; D perhaps matches TRBD1 (6 bases). Here the CDR3 reads CASSARTVTGELFF. In DNA form, the CDR3 reads TGTGCCAGCAGTGCGCGGACAGTCACCGGGGAGCTGTTTTTT.